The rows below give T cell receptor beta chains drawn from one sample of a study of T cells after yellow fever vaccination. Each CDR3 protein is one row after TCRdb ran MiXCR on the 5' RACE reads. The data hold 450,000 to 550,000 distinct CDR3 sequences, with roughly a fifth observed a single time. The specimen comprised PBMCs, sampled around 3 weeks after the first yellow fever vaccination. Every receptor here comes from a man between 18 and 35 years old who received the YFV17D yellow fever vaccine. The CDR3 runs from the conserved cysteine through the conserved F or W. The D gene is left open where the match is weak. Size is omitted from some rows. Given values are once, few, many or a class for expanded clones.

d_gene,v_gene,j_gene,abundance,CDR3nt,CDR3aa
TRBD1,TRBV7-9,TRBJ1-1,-,TGTGCCAGCAGCTTTACCGAGGGGGCGGAAGCTTTCTTT,CASSFTEGAEAFF
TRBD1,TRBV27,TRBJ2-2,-,TGTGCCAGCACTTCCCGTCCGGGACAGGGGTTCAGCGGGGAGCTGTTTTTT,CASTSRPGQGFSGELFF
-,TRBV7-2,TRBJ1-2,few,TGTGCCAGCAGCCGAACCCGGGGGACTAACTATGGCTACACCTTC,CASSRTRGTNYGYTF
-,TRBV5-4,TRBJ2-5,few,TGTGCCAGCAGCGTGGCGCGAAGGGAGACCCAGTACTTC,CASSVARRETQYF
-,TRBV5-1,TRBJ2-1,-,TGCGCCAGCAGCGCGACGGGACGCAGAGACAATGAGCAGTTCTTC,CASSATGRRDNEQFF
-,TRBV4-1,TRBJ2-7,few,TGCGCCAGCAAGACCATAGACAGTAGCTCCTACGAGCAGTACTTC,CASKTIDSSSYEQYF
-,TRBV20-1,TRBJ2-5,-,TGCAGTGCTAGCTCGGGGGACCAAGAGACCCAGTACTTC,CSASSGDQETQYF
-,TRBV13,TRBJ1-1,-,TGTGCCAGCAGCTTAGGTTGGAGATTGAACACTGAAGCTTTCTTT,CASSLGWRLNTEAFF
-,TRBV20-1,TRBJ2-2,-,TGCAGTGCCAAACATGAATCCACCGGGGAGCTGTTTTTT,CSAKHESTGELFF
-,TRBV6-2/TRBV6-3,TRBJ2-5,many,TGTGCCAGCAGTTACCCTTTCGGCCTCTTGGAGGAGACCCAGTACTTC,CASSYPFGLLEETQYF
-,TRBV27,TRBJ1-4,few,TGTGCCAGCAGTTTTCGCAGGCCTTTACTTCGTAACCAGAATGAAAAACTGTTTTTT,CASSFRRPLLRNQNEKLFF
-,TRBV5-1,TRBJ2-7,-,TGCGCCAGCAGCTTGGGATTAGCAGAAAAAAGGAACTACGAGCAGTACTTC,CASSLGLAEKRNYEQYF
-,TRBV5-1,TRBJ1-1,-,TGCGCCAGCAGCTTGGACGTTGGGGCTGAGGCTTTCTTT,CASSLDVGAEAFF
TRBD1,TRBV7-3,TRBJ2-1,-,TGTGCCAGCAGCTTACCGGGACAGAGGTACAATGAGCAGTTCTTC,CASSLPGQRYNEQFF
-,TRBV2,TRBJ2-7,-,TGTGCCAGCAGTGAAGCGGTCCCGGATACCTACGAGCAGTACTTC,CASSEAVPDTYEQYF